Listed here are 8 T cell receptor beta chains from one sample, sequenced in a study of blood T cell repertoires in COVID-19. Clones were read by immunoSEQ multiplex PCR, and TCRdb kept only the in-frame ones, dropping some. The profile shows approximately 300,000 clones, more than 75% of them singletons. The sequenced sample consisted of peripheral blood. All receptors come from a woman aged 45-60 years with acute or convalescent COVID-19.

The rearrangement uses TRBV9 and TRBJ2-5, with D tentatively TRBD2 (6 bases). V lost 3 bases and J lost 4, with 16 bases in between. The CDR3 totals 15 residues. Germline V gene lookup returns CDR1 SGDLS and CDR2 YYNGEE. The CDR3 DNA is TGTGCCAGCAGCGCTGACCGGGAGCCGGGAGAGACCCAGTACTTC. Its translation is CASSADREPGETQYF. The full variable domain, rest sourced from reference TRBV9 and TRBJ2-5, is DSGVTQTPKHLITATGQRVTLRCSPRSGDLSVYWYQQSLDQGLQFLIQYYNGEERAKGNILERFSAQQFPDLHSELNLSSLELGDSALYFCASSADREPGETQYFGPGTRLLVL.

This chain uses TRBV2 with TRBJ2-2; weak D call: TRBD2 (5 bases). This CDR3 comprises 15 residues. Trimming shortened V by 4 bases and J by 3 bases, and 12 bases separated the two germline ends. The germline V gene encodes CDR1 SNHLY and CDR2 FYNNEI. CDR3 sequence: CASSGSGVDTGELFF. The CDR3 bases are TGTGCCAGCAGTGGGAGCGGTGTAGACACCGGGGAGCTGTTTTTT. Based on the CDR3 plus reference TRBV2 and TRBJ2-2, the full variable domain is EPEVTQTPSHQVTQMGQEVILRCVPISNHLYFYWYRQILGQKVEFLVSFYNNEISEKSEIFDDQFSVERPDGSNFTLKIRSTKLEDSAMYFCASSGSGVDTGELFFGEGSRLTVL.

CDR3 nucleotide sequence: TGTGCCAGCAGCTTAGCAGTAGCCGGGGAGCTGTTTTTT. This sequence encodes CASSLAVAGELFF. V gene TRBV7-2 combines with J gene TRBJ2-2; D remains unclear. Per germline, CDR1 SGHTA and CDR2 FQGNSA. There are 13 residues in the CDR3. V dropped 0 bases and J dropped 6 bases, with 5 bases sitting between them.

CDR3 region: CASRLAGYNEQFF. The DNA of the CDR3 is TGCGCCAGCAGACTAGCGGGCTACAATGAGCAGTTCTTC. The rearrangement uses TRBV5-1 and TRBJ2-1; TRBD2 aligns across 9 bases. V gave up 5 bases and J gave up 3 bases; unmatched junction bases: 0. The CDR3 length is 13 residues. Germline CDR1 is SGHRS and CDR2 is YFSETQ. Variable domain in full (rest from reference TRBV5-1 and TRBJ2-1): KAGVTQTPRYLIKTRGQQVTLSCSPISGHRSVSWYQQTPGQGLQFLFEYFSETQRNKGNFPGRFSGRQFSNSRSEMNVSTLELGDSALYLCASRLAGYNEQFFGPGTRLTVL.

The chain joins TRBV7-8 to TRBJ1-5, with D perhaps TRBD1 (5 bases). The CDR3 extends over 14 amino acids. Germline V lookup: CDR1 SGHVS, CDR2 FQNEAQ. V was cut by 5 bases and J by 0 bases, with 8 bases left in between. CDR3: CASSPTDSNQPQHF. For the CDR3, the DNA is TGTGCCAGCAGCCCGACAGATAGCAATCAGCCCCAGCATTTT.

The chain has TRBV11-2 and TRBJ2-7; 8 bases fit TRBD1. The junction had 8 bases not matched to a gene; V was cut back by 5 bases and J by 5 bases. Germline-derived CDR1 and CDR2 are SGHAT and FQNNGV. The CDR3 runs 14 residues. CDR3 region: CASSLRTGTHEQYF. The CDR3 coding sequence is TGTGCCAGCAGCCTCAGGACAGGGACCCACGAGCAGTACTTC.

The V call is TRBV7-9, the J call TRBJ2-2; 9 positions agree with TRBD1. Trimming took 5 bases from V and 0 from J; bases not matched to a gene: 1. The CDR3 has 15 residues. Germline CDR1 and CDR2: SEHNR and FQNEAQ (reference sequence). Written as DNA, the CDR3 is TGTGCCAGCAGCCGGACAGGGGCGAACACCGGGGAGCTGTTTTTT. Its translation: CASSRTGANTGELFF.

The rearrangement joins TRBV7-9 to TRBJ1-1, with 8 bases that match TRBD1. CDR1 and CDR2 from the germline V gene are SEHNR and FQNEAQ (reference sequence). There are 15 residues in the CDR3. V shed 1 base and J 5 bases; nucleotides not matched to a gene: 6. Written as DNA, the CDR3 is TGTGCCAGCAGCTTAGAGGCAGGGGGCAGGACTGAAGCTTTCTTT. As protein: CASSLEAGGRTEAFF.